This T cell receptor (beta chain) was documented in a study of T cell responses to AZD1222 COVID-19 vaccine. Study as a whole: Second-dose intervals near 4 or 12 weeks were combined. Overall study findings and caveats: Seropositive status at baseline applied to only six AZD1222 recipients. Donors, mostly white British, included more females; clonal diversity was possibly underestimated. Dominant CD4 TCR responses targeted spike regions 160-218 and 743-854.

About this clone: What it binds is unknown.

Sequencing used immunoSEQ multiplex PCR; TCRdb keeps in-frame clones, though not all of them. This sample has roughly 80,000 clones, with under 95% found just once. The ends were cut back, 5 bases at V and 8 bases at J, with 22 bases in the middle. Per the germline V gene, CDR1 is SNHLY and CDR2 is FYNNEI. This CDR3 region has 16 residues. The gene calls are TRBV2 and TRBJ2-1, with a weak D call TRBD2 (6 bases). The receptor was derived from an adult in good health. The sequencing here drew on peripheral blood, taken on day 0 of AZD1222 vaccination. DNA for the CDR3: TGTGCCAGCAGTCTTACTAGCCGCTCAATTTGGGATGAGCAGTTCTTC. Its translation: CASSLTSRSIWDEQFF.